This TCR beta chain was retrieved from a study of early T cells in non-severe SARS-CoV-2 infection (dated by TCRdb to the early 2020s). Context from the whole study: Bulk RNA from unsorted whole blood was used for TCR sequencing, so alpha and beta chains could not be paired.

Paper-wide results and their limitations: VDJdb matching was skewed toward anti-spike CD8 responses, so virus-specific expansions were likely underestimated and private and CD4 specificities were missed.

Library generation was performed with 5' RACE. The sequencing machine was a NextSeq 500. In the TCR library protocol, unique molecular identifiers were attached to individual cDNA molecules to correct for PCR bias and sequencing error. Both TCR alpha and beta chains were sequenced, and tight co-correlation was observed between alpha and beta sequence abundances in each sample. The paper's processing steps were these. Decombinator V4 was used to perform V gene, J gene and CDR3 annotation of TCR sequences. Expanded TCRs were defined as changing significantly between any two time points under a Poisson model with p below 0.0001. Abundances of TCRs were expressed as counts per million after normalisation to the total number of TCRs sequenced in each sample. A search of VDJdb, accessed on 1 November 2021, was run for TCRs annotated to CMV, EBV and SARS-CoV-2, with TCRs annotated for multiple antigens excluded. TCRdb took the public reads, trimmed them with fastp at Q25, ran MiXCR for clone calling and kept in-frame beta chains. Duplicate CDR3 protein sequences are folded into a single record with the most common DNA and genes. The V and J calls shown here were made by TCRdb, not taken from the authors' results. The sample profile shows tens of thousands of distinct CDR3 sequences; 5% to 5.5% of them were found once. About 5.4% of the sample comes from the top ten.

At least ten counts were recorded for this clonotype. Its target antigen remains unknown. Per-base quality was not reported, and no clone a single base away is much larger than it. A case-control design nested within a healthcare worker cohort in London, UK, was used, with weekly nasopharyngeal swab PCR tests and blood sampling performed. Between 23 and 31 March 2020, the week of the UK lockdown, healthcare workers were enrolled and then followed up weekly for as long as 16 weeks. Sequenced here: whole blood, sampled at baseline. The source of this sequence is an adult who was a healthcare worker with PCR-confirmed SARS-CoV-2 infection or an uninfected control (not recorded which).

Here is the DNA: TGTGCCAGCAGCCGCGGGACTAGCGGGAGGGGGACCGGGGAGCTGTTTTTT. This codes for CASSRGTSGRGTGELFF. The chain joins TRBV6-5 to TRBJ2-2; 16 nucleotides in the junction match TRBD2. Ends trimmed: V by 6 bases, J by 5 bases; bases unmatched to a gene: 6. The CDR3 covers 17 residues, taking in both the cysteine and the phenylalanine. Left in the record is the CDR3 DNA by itself, 51 bases read in frame from the first base. CDR1 and CDR2, per the germline V gene, are MNHEY and SVGAGI.